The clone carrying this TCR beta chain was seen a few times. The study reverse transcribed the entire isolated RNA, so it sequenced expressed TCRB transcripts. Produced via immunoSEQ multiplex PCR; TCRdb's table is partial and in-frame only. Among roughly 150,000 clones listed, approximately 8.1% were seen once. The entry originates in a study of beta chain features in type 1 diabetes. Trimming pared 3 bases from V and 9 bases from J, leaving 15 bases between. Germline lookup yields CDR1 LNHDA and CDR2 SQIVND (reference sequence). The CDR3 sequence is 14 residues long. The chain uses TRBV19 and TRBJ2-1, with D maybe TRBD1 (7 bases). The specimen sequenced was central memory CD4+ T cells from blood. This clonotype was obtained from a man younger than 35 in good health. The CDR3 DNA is TGTGCCAGTAGTATTGGTTCGCAGGGGGGTGAGCAGTTCTTC. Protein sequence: CASSIGSQGGEQFF. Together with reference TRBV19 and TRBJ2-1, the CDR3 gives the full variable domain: DGGITQSPKYLFRKEGQNVTLSCEQNLNHDAMYWYRQDPGQGLRLIYYSQIVNDFQKGDIAEGYSVSREKKESFPLTVTSAQKNPTAFYLCASSIGSQGGEQFFGPGTRLTVL.